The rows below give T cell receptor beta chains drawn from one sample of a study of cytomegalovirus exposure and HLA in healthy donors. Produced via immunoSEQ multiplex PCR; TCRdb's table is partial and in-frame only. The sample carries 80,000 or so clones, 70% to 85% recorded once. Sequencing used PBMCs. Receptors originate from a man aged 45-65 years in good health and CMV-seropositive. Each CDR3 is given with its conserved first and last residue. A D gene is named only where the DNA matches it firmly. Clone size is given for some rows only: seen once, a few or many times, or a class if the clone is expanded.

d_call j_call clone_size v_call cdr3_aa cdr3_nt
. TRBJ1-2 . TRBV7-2 CASSLAQGNYGYTF TGTGCCAGCAGCTTAGCCCAGGGCAACTATGGCTACACCTTC
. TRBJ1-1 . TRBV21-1 CASSKELLGQSGTEAFF TGTGCCAGCAGCAAAGAGCTCCTGGGACAGTCAGGCACTGAAGCTTTCTTT
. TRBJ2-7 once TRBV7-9 CASSFGTAYEQYF TGTGCCAGCAGCTTTGGTACAGCCTACGAGCAGTACTTC
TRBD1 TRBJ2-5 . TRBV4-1 CASRGLGRGLETQYF TGCGCCAGCAGAGGCCTCGGCAGGGGGCTAGAGACCCAGTACTTC
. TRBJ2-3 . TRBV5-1 CASSLVGGMADTQYF TGCGCCAGCAGCTTGGTGGGGGGTATGGCAGATACGCAGTATTTT
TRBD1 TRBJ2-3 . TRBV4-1 CASSQEDRGTDTQYF TGCGCCAGCAGCCAAGAGGACAGGGGCACAGATACGCAGTATTTT
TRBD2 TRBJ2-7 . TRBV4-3 CASSQGETSGSYEQYF TGCGCCAGCAGCCAAGGGGAGACTAGCGGATCCTACGAGCAGTACTTC
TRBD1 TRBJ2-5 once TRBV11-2 CASSSTGAALATQYF TGTGCCAGCAGCTCCACAGGGGCTGCCTTGGCGACCCAGTACTTC
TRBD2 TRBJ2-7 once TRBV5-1 CASSSGTSGSSSYEQYF TGCGCCAGCAGCTCCGGGACTAGCGGGTCAAGCTCCTACGAGCAGTACTTC
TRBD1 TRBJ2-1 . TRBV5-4 CASSLFLWDSEQFF TGTGCCAGCAGCTTGTTTTTGTGGGACAGTGAGCAGTTCTTC
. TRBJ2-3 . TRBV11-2 CASSQRGDSTDTQYF TGTGCCAGCAGCCAACGGGGAGATAGCACAGATACGCAGTATTTT
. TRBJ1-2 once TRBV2 CASREREYGYTF TGTGCCAGCAGAGAACGGGAATATGGCTACACCTTC
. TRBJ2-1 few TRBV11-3 CASWGGAGAYNEQFF TGTGCCAGCTGGGGGGGGGCGGGAGCCTACAATGAGCAGTTCTTC
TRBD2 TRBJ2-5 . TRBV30 CAGAGGMGETQYF TGTGCCGGAGCGGGAGGAATGGGAGAGACCCAGTACTTC
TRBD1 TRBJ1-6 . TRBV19 CASSMYGTANSPLHF TGTGCCAGTAGTATGTACGGGACAGCCAATTCACCCCTCCACTTT
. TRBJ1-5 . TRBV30 CAWSGQVGNQPQHF TGTGCCTGGAGTGGACAGGTCGGCAATCAGCCCCAGCATTTT
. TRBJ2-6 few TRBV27 CASTSSGANVLTF TGTGCCAGCACGAGCTCTGGGGCCAACGTCCTGACTTTC
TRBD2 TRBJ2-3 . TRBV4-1 CASSLRLAGGNTDTQYF TGCGCCAGCAGCCTGCGACTAGCGGGAGGGAACACAGATACGCAGTATTTT
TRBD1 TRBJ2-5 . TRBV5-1 CASSPGQGGTRETQYF TGCGCCAGCAGCCCCGGACAGGGGGGGACAAGGGAGACCCAGTACTTC
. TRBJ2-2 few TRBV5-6 CASSLLGQTGELFF TGTGCCAGCAGCCTTCTTGGGCAAACCGGGGAGCTGTTTTTT
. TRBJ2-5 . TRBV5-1 CASSSGQPQETQYF TGCGCCAGCAGCTCCGGACAGCCTCAAGAGACCCAGTACTTC
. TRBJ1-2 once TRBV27 CASSLGTRVGGYTF TGTGCCAGCAGTTTAGGGACACGAGTCGGTGGCTACACCTTC
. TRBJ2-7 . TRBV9 CASSPRASYEQYF TGTGCCAGCAGCCCCCGAGCGAGCTACGAGCAGTACTTC
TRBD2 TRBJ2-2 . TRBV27 CASRLAGLTGELFF TGTGCCAGCCGACTAGCGGGATTAACCGGGGAGCTGTTTTTT
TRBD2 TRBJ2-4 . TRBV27 CASSSGLAGEIKNSQYF TGTGCCAGCAGTTCCGGACTAGCGGGAGAAATCAAAAACAGTCAGTACTTC
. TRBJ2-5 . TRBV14 CASSPSLVSQETQYF TGTGCCAGCAGCCCCTCCCTAGTGTCCCAAGAGACCCAGTACTTC
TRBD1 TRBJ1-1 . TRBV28 CASSVGQGRTEAFF TGTGCCAGCAGTGTTGGACAGGGGCGCACTGAAGCTTTCTTT
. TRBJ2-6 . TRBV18 CASSPNSSNPALISGPNVLTF TGTGCCAGCTCACCAAATTCTTCGAATCCCGCCTTGATATCTGGGCCCAACGTCCTGACTTTC
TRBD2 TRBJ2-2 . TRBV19 CASTGLAGGPGTGELFF TGTGCCAGTACCGGACTAGCGGGAGGGCCGGGCACCGGGGAGCTGTTTTTT
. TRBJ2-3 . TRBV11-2 CASSFPGSPDTQYF TGTGCCAGCAGCTTCCCCGGGAGCCCAGATACGCAGTATTTT
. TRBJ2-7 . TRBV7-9 CSSRLNVGEGYEQYF TGTTCCAGCAGATTAAATGTGGGAGAGGGCTACGAGCAGTACTTC
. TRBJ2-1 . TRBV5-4 CASSPPLRNEQFF TGTGCCAGCAGCCCCCCCCTTCGGAATGAGCAGTTCTTC
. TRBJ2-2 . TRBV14 CASSIRGPKNTGELFF TGTGCCAGCAGCATAAGGGGCCCGAAGAACACCGGGGAGCTGTTTTTT
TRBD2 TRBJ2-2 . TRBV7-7 CASRPGLAGGIMTGELFF TGTGCCAGCCGGCCGGGACTAGCGGGAGGGATTATGACCGGGGAGCTGTTTTTT
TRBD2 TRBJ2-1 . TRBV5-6 CASSPGLAGKTSNEQFF TGTGCCAGCAGCCCCGGACTAGCGGGAAAGACCAGCAATGAGCAGTTCTTC
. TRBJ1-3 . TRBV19 CASSTTPRGNTIYF TGTGCCAGTAGTACAACACCGAGGGGAAACACCATATATTTT
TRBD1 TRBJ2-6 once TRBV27 CASRLLGTGVASGANGLTF TGTGCCAGCAGGTTACTAGGGACAGGGGTTGCCTCTGGGGCCAACGGCCTGACTTTC
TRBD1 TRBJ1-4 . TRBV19 CASSIDLGQFEKLFF TGTGCCAGTAGTATAGACCTGGGACAGTTTGAAAAACTGTTTTTT
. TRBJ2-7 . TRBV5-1 CASSLSEQGHSYEQYF TGCGCCAGCAGCTTGAGCGAGCAGGGGCATAGCTACGAGCAGTACTTC
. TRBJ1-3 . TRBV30 CACPSRDTVADTIYF TGTGCCTGTCCCAGTAGGGACACCGTCGCTGACACCATATATTTT
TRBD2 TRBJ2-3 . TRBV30 CALSSGYSTDTQYF TGTGCCTTGTCTAGCGGGTATAGCACAGATACGCAGTATTTT
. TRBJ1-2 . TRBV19 CASSIDRKNGYTF TGTGCCAGTAGTATCGACAGAAAAAATGGCTACACCTTC
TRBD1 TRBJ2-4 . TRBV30 CAGVSAASPDRGFVVAKNSQYF TGTGCCGGGGTTTCCGCCGCGTCGCCGGACAGGGGATTCGTAGTAGCCAAAAACAGTCAGTACTTC
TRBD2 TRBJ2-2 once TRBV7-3 CASSDLSTGGPDGELFF TGTGCCAGCAGTGACTTGTCGACGGGAGGGCCTGACGGGGAGCTGTTTTTT
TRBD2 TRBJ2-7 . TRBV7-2 CASRLTSGTEYEQYF TGTGCCAGCAGACTTACTAGCGGGACGGAATACGAGCAGTACTTC
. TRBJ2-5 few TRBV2 CASAERKESGTQYF TGTGCCAGCGCGGAGCGCAAAGAAAGTGGGACCCAGTACTTC
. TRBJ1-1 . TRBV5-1 CASSVGTQNTEAFF TGCGCCAGCAGCGTCGGGACACAGAACACTGAAGCTTTCTTT
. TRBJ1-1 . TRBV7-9 CSSSLHWSAGAGDTEAFF TGTTCCAGCAGCCTCCACTGGTCGGCAGGGGCGGGGGACACTGAAGCTTTCTTT
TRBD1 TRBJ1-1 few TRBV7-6 CASSDWDRVGDTEAFF TGTGCCAGCAGCGATTGGGACAGGGTCGGGGACACTGAAGCTTTCTTT
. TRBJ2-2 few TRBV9 CASSVVEGALRHTGELFF TGTGCCAGCAGCGTAGTGGAGGGGGCTCTGCGACACACCGGGGAGCTGTTTTTT
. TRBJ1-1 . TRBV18 CASSPGPEAFF TGTGCCAGCTCCCCAGGCCCTGAAGCTTTCTTT
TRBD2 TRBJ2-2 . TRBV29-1 CSVGLAGGELFF TGCAGCGTGGGACTAGCAGGTGGGGAGCTGTTTTTT
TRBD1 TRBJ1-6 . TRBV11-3 CASSSGQNNSPLHF TGTGCCAGCAGCTCGGGACAGAATAATTCACCCCTCCACTTT
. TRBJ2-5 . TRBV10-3 CAISEPTGSQETQYF TGTGCCATCAGTGAGCCAACCGGGTCCCAAGAGACCCAGTACTTC
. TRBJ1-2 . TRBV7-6 CASSLAVEDQGFYGYTF TGTGCCAGCAGCTTAGCGGTAGAGGACCAGGGCTTTTATGGCTACACCTTC